This T cell receptor (beta chain) appears in the sequencing data of a study of blood T cell repertoires in COVID-19. Across the study: From T cells, B-cell-depleted T cells, or PBMCs came the material, which was cDNA or gDNA.

All enrollees were roughly 18 to 90 years old and from some 24 US areas. Grouping used clinical history reported by participants in a survey and questionnaire. Symptom resolution, clearance, or two negative PCRs marked the recovered donors of Cohort 3. Generated by immunoSEQ multiplex PCR, the TCRdb table keeps only in-frame clones and is missing some. The sample gives around 250,000 clones, roughly 85% of which show up once; over 1.5% is in the top ten. This clone was counted a single time. This TCR was recovered from a woman in her fifties or sixties who had recovered from COVID-19. The sequenced material came from PBMCs or T cells enriched from blood (not recorded which).

CDR3 coding DNA: TGCAGTGCTAGTGGACAGGGGGTGGCAGCTTTCTTT. It specifies CSASGQGVAAFF. This chain connects TRBV20-1 to TRBJ1-1, with TRBD1 matching over 10 bases. V lost 3 bases to trimming and J lost 10 bases; unmatched junction nucleotides: 5. CDR1 and CDR2 (germline): DFQATT, SNEGSKA (reference sequence). The CDR3 contains 12 residues.